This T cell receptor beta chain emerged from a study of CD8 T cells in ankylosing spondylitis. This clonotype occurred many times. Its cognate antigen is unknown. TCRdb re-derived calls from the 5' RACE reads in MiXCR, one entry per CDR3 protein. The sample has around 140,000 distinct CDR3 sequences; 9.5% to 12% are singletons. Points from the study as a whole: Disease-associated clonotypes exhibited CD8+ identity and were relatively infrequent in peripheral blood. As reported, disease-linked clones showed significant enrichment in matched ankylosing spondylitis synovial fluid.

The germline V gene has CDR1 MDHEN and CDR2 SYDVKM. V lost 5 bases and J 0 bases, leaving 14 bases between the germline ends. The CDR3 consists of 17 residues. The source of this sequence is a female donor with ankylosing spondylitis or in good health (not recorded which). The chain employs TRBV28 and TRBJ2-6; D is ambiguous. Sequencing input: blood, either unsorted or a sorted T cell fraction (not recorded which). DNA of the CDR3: TGTGCCAGCAGTCCTCCGGACGGCCTCTCTGGGGCCAACGTCCTGACTTTC. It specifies CASSPPDGLSGANVLTF.